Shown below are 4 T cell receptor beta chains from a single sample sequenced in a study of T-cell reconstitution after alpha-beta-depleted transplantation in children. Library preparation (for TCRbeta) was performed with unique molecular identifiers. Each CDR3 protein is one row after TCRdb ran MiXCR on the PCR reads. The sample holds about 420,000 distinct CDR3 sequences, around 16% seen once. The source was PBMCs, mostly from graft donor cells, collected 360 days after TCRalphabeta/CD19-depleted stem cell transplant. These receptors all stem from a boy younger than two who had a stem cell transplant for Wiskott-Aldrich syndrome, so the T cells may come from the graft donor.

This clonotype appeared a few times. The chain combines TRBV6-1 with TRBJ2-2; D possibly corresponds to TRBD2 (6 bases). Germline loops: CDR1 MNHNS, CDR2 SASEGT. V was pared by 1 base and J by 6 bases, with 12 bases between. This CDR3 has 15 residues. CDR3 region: CASSEVAWGAGELFF. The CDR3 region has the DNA TGTGCCAGCAGTGAAGTGGCCTGGGGGGCCGGGGAGCTGTTTTTT.

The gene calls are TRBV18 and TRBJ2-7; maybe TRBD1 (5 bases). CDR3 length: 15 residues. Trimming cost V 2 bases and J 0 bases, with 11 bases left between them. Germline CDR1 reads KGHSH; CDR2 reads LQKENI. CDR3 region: CASSPRRQNSYEQYF. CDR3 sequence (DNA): TGTGCCAGCTCACCAAGGCGACAGAACTCCTACGAGCAGTACTTC.

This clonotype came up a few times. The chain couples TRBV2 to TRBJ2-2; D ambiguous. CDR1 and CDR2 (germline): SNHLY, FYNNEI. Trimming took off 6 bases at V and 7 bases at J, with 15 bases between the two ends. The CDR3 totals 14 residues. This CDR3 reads CASRALPSRGELFF. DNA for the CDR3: TGTGCCAGCAGGGCTCTCCCAAGCCGCGGGGAGCTGTTTTTT.

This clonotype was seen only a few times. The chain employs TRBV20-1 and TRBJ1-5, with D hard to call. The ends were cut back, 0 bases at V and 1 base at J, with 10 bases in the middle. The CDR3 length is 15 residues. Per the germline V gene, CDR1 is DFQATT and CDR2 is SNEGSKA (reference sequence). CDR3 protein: CSARDPSGSNQPQHF. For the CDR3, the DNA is TGCAGTGCTAGAGATCCTTCCGGGAGCAATCAGCCCCAGCATTTT.